The 12 T cell receptor beta chains presented below share a single source sample, sequenced in a study of cytomegalovirus exposure and HLA in healthy donors. 60 Vbeta and 13 Jbeta primers were used in PCR. Using immunoSEQ multiplex PCR, the repertoire was profiled, and TCRdb retains in-frame clones only, with some absent. The sample lists approximately 200,000 clones, 65% to 90% occurring once. Sequencing used PBMCs. The receptors shown here come from a woman between 45 and 60 years old in good health and CMV-seronegative.

This clone occurred once. A junction boundary mismatches the germline segment, possibly from a read error. The chain joins TRBV7-9 to TRBJ2-5, with 7 bases lining up with TRBD2. Germline V gene data show CDR1 as SEHNR and CDR2 as FQNEAQ (reference sequence). This CDR3 has 16 residues. The CDR3 here is CSSSLGSGVSQETQYF. For the CDR3, the DNA is TGTTCCAGCAGCTTAGGGAGCGGGGTAAGCCAAGAGACCCAGTACTTC.

The chain joins TRBV6-1 to TRBJ2-7; no clear D gene. Germline CDR1 and CDR2: MNHNS and SASEGT. The CDR3 covers 14 residues. Trimming left V 4 bases short and J 0 bases short, with 10 bases between. The CDR3 sequence: CASSGAPRSYEQYF. CDR3 nucleotides: TGTGCCAGCAGTGGAGCCCCCCGCTCCTACGAGCAGTACTTC.

This sequence joins TRBV7-6 and TRBJ2-7, with 8 positions matching TRBD2. This CDR3 has 18 residues. The trim removed 1 base at V and 4 bases at J, leaving 15 bases unmatched. Germline loops: CDR1 SGHVS, CDR2 FNYEAQ. The CDR3 DNA reads TGTGCCAGCAGCTTAGGGGGGGTAGCGGGATCGGGGACTTACGAGCAGTACTTC. It yields the protein CASSLGGVAGSGTYEQYF.

This rearrangement joins TRBV29-1 to TRBJ2-1; 7 bases agree with TRBD1. This CDR3 comprises 13 residues. V dropped 6 bases and J dropped 3; count of bases not matched to a gene: 5. Germline lookup yields CDR1 SQVTM and CDR2 ANQGSEA. In nucleotides, the CDR3 is TGCAGCGTAAGGGACAGCTTCTACAATGAGCAGTTCTTC. Encoded protein: CSVRDSFYNEQFF.

This chain links TRBV7-2 with TRBJ1-1; D remains ambiguous. The V end was cut by 1 base, the J end by 5 bases, with 8 bases between. The CDR3 consists of 13 residues. In germline, CDR1 is SGHTA, CDR2 FQGNSA. The CDR3 here is CASSLGGGTEAFF. CDR3 bases: TGTGCCAGCAGCTTAGGAGGAGGGACTGAAGCTTTCTTT.

The CDR3 DNA reads TGTGCCAGTAGTGCAAGACAGGGAATTGGGCACAATGAGCAGTTCTTC. It translates to CASSARQGIGHNEQFF. V and J are TRBV19 and TRBJ2-1; 7 bases agree with TRBD1. This CDR3 spans 16 amino acids. Germline V gene data show CDR1 as LNHDA and CDR2 as SQIVND (reference sequence). With 5 bases clipped from V and 5 bases from J, the junction kept 12 bases outside the gene matches.

The J gene is TRBJ2-7, the V gene TRBV28; 7 nucleotides align to TRBD2. The ends lost 4 bases at V and 1 base at J; junction bases unmatched: 7. CDR1 and CDR2 (germline): MDHEN, SYDVKM. This CDR3 comprises 15 residues. In nucleotides, the CDR3 is TGTGCCAGCAGTTCACTCAGCGGGGTTTCCTACGAGCAGTACTTC. This codes for CASSSLSGVSYEQYF.

The chain carries TRBV7-2 and TRBJ2-2, with 11 bases aligning to TRBD2. CDR3 size: 16 residues. After removal of 0 bases from V and 6 bases from J, the junction contained 3 bases not matched to a gene. The germline gives CDR1 SGHTA, CDR2 FQGNSA. CDR3 sequence: CASSLALAGAAGELFF. CDR3 DNA: TGTGCCAGCAGCTTAGCACTAGCGGGAGCGGCCGGGGAGCTGTTTTTT.

V is TRBV5-1 and J is TRBJ2-3; tentative D call: TRBD2 (6 bases). The germline CDR1 and CDR2 sequences are SGHRS and YFSETQ. The V gene lost 8 bases and the J gene lost 0 bases, with 16 bases spanning the gap. This CDR3 has 15 amino acids. CDR3 sequence: CASSRDLTSTDTQYF. CDR3 in DNA: TGCGCCAGTTCCCGGGACTTAACTAGCACAGATACGCAGTATTTT.

This clone was observed a handful of times. The V and J genes are TRBV6-5 and TRBJ1-3; D is unresolved. The CDR3 length is 14 residues. Germline V CDR1 and CDR2: MNHEY, SVGAGI. V was pared by 6 bases and J by 0 bases, with 9 bases between. CDR3 amino acids: CASRKQYSGNTIYF. The CDR3 nucleotides read TGTGCCAGCAGGAAACAGTACTCTGGAAACACCATATATTTT.

The chain combines TRBV7-3 with TRBJ2-3; 10 bases fit TRBD2. This CDR3 comprises 15 residues. Trimming took 5 bases from V and 7 from J; bases not matched to a gene: 9. CDR1 is SGHTA, CDR2 FQGTGA, per germline. The CDR3 region is CASSPRASGSYTQYF. The DNA of the CDR3 is TGTGCCAGCAGCCCCCGGGCTAGCGGGAGTTATACGCAGTATTTT.

The chain links TRBV29-1 to TRBJ2-5, with D possibly being TRBD1 (6 bases). The CDR3 spans 14 residues. Germline V gene data show CDR1 as SQVTM and CDR2 as ANQGSEA. Trimming took off 1 base at V and 0 bases at J, with 9 bases between the two ends. For the CDR3, the DNA is TGCAGCGTTGAAGTTTGGGACAACCAAGAGACCCAGTACTTC. This translates into CSVEVWDNQETQYF.